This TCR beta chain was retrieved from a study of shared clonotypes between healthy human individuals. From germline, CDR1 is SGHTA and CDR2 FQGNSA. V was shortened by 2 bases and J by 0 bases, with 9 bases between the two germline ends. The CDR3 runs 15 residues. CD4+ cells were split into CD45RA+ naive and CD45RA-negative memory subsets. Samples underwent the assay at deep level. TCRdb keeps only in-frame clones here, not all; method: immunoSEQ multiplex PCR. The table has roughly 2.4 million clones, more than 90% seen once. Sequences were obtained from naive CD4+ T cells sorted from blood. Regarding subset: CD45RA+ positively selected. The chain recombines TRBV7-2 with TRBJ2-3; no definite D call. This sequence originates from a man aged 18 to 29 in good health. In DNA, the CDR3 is TGTGCCAGCAGCTTAAGTGGGAAGAGCACAGATACGCAGTATTTT. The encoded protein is CASSLSGKSTDTQYF.